This TCR beta chain was identified during a study of shared clonotypes between healthy human individuals. Study at large: For every donor, three CD4 naive, three CD4 memory, two CD8 naive and one CD8 memory plates were used.

Original processing notes: There were no quality scores in the junction-only immunoSEQ sequences, so filtering differed. TCRdb keeps only in-frame clones here, not all; method: immunoSEQ multiplex PCR. The DNA gave D and trimming, while V, J and clone size come from that table. The profile shows almost 700,000 clones, 92% of them singletons. Broader study findings: Generation probabilities of non-shared clonotypes were lower (relative to those shared by all four donors). Among a few donors, approximately 4.6% of naive CD4 clonotypes were found in common.

This clone was counted only a few times. Its antigen is still unknown. The germline V gene encodes CDR1 MGHDK and CDR2 SYGVNS. Trimming at V came to 5 bases and at J to 3 bases, leaving 4 bases not matched to a gene. CDR3 length: 15 amino acids. Naive-designated CD8 cells lacked CD45RO, were positively enriched for CCR7, and omitted terminally differentiated effector memory CD45RA+ cells. This TCR derives from a young man in good health. V gene TRBV25-1 combines with J gene TRBJ2-2, with 9 bases aligning to TRBD1. The sample taken for sequencing was naive CD8+ T cells sorted from blood. In DNA form, the CDR3 reads TGTGCCAGCAGTTTAGGGGACAGGGACACCGGGGAGCTGTTTTTT. As protein: CASSLGDRDTGELFF.